These 13 T cell receptor beta chains were all obtained from the same sample, sequenced in a study of blood T cells in healthy people across ages. For the second PCR, which ran for about 7 to 11 cycles, a sample-barcoded 5' primer and a J-beta primer mix were used. TCRdb ran MiXCR on the 5' RACE reads and lists one entry per CDR3 protein. The top ten clones hold around a third of a sample with about 680,000 distinct CDR3 sequences, 45% to 50% of them seen once. The sequencing sample was made of blood. These receptors all stem from an older woman in good health.

The sample holds a few counts of this clonotype. The chain carries TRBV7-2 and TRBJ2-3; D tentatively fits TRBD1 or TRBD2 (5 bases each). CDR1 is SGHTA and CDR2 is FQGNSA in the germline V gene. There are 15 residues in the CDR3. The germline V and J ends were trimmed by 4 bases and 2 bases, with 13 bases remaining between them. The DNA of the CDR3 is TGTGCCAGCAGCTCTGGGACGGCACACACAGATACGCAGTATTTT. As protein: CASSSGTAHTDTQYF.

The gene calls are TRBV7-9 and TRBJ2-2; D is unresolved. This CDR3 is built from 14 residues. Per the germline V gene, CDR1 is SEHNR and CDR2 is FQNEAQ (reference sequence). The V gene lost 3 bases and the J gene lost 3 bases, with 8 bases spanning the gap. The CDR3 nucleotides are TGTGCCAGCAGCTTTATAGACTACACCGGGGAGCTGTTTTTT. It yields the protein CASSFIDYTGELFF.

In regard to this clonotype: At one boundary the junction diverges from the germline segment, which might be a read error. This chain connects TRBV20-1 to TRBJ2-1; TRBD2 matches 7 bases. The CDR3 extends over 13 amino acids. CDR1 and CDR2 from the germline V gene are DFQATT and SNEGSKA (reference sequence). CDR3 nucleotide sequence: TGCAATGCTCCTAGCGGAACCTACAATGAGCAGTTCTTC. It specifies CNAPSGTYNEQFF.

This clonotype has a single count. The chain combines TRBV4-2 with TRBJ2-1, with D uncertain. The V gene lost 0 bases and the J gene lost 9 bases, with 12 bases spanning the gap. CDR1 and CDR2 from the germline V gene are LGHNA and YNFKEQ. The CDR3 covers 14 residues. The CDR3 sequence: CASSQDFSGVEQFF. CDR3 coding DNA: TGTGCCAGCAGCCAAGATTTTAGTGGGGTTGAGCAGTTCTTC.

The genes are TRBV12-3 or TRBV12-4 and TRBJ1-2; D remains ambiguous. Trimming shortened V by 0 bases and J by 8 bases, and 10 bases separated the two germline ends. CDR3 length equals 13 residues. The CDR3 region has the DNA TGTGCCAGCAGTTTAGCGAGGTTGGGCGGCTACACCTTC. This sequence encodes CASSLARLGGYTF.

This clonotype was observed a single time. The chain combines TRBV10-3 with TRBJ2-1, with 9 bases identical to TRBD2. Germline lookup yields CDR1 ENHRY and CDR2 SYGVKD. The CDR3 loop spans 15 amino acids. V was pared by 4 bases and J by 2 bases, with 3 bases of the junction left unmatched. DNA for the CDR3: TGTGCCATCAGTGCGGCTAGCGGGACCTACAATGAGCAGTTCTTC. Protein product: CAISAASGTYNEQFF.

In this sample, this clonotype turned up a few times. The V call is TRBV28, the J call TRBJ2-1; TRBD2 agrees at 8 bases. With 5 bases clipped from V and 9 bases from J, the junction kept 15 bases outside the gene matches. This CDR3 comprises 16 residues. Germline V CDR1 and CDR2: MDHEN, SYDVKM. The DNA of the CDR3 is TGTGCCAGCAGTCCCTACCGGGGGGGCGGGGAAGGTGAGCAGTTCTTC. Protein product: CASSPYRGGGEGEQFF. Supplemented by reference TRBV28 and TRBJ2-1, the full variable domain reads DVKVTQSSRYLVKRTGEKVFLECVQDMDHENMFWYRQDPGLGLRLIYFSYDVKMKEKGDIPEGYSVSREKKERFSLILESASTNQTSMYLCASSPYRGGGEGEQFFGPGTRLTVL.

V and J are TRBV7-2 and TRBJ2-3; D may be TRBD2 (6 bases). Per germline, CDR1 SGHTA and CDR2 FQGNSA. The CDR3 extends over 14 amino acids. V was cut by 5 bases and J by 5 bases, with 14 bases left in between. The CDR3 DNA reads TGTGCCAGCAGCCCCCCGGGACTTCAAGATACGCAGTATTTT. This translates into CASSPPGLQDTQYF. Full variable domain (rest looked up from reference TRBV7-2 and TRBJ2-3): GAGVSQSPSNKVTEKGKDVELRCDPISGHTALYWYRQSLGQGLEFLIYFQGNSAPDKSGLPSDRFSAERTGGSVSTLTIQRTQQEDSAVYLCASSPPGLQDTQYFGPGTRLTVL.

The chain has TRBV9 and TRBJ2-1, with 7 nucleotides matching TRBD1. The V and J ends lost 4 bases and 7 bases, in that order; junction bases with no gene match: 8. Germline V gene sequence: CDR1 SGDLS, CDR2 YYNGEE. The CDR3 has 14 residues. CDR3 nucleotide sequence: TGTGCCAGCAGCCCCCAGGGGGTTTGGAATGAGCAGTTCTTC. Amino acids: CASSPQGVWNEQFF.

This chain links TRBV24-1 with TRBJ1-2; D gene ambiguous. This CDR3 spans 12 amino acids. The ends were cut back, 4 bases at V and 4 bases at J, with 6 bases in the middle. The germline CDR1 and CDR2 sequences are KGHDR and SFDVKD. The CDR3 spells CATSDPIYGYTF. The DNA for the CDR3 is TGTGCCACCAGTGACCCGATCTATGGCTACACCTTC.

The chain carries TRBV6-5 and TRBJ2-5; TRBD2 agrees at 13 bases. The CDR3 is 18 residues long. The ends lost 0 bases at V and 0 bases at J; junction bases unmatched: 4. The V gene's germline CDR1 is MNHEY and CDR2 SVGAGI. The DNA of the CDR3 is TGTGCCAGCAGTTACTCGAGAGGACTAGCGGGAGACCAAGAGACCCAGTACTTC. Its protein is CASSYSRGLAGDQETQYF.

This clonotype came up a few times. The J gene is TRBJ2-7, the V gene TRBV20-1; possibly TRBD2 for D (6 bases). The V gene lost 6 bases and the J gene lost 2 bases, with 17 bases spanning the gap. Germline V gene lookup returns CDR1 DFQATT and CDR2 SNEGSKA (reference sequence). This CDR3 has 14 residues. The CDR3 is CSAGGGAATYEQYF. CDR3 coding DNA: TGCAGTGCGGGGGGTGGGGCAGCGACCTACGAGCAGTACTTC.

V gene TRBV15 combines with J gene TRBJ1-2; 8 bases fit TRBD1. The CDR3 runs to 14 residues. CDR1 is LNHNV, CDR2 YYDKDF, per germline (reference sequence). With V trimmed by 1 base and J by 6 bases, 4 bases remained unmatched. The CDR3: CATSRGQGLDGYTF. The CDR3 DNA follows: TGTGCCACCAGCAGAGGACAGGGGCTTGATGGCTACACCTTC. The complete variable domain, with remaining parts taken from reference TRBV15 and TRBJ1-2, reads DAMVIQNPRYQVTQFGKPVTLSCSQTLNHNVMYWYQQKSSQAPKLLFHYYDKDFNNEADTPDNFQSRRPNTSFCFLDIRSPGLGDTAMYLCATSRGQGLDGYTFGSGTRLTVV.